Shown below are 15 T cell receptor beta chains from a single sample sequenced in a study of T cells in Graves' hyperthyroidism and ophthalmopathy. Amplification yielded TCR beta CDR3 regions, with RNA transcripts as the source. Carried out on the TCR CDR3, a first-round RT-PCR used the HTBI primer set. In TCRdb, the multiplex PCR reads were re-called with MiXCR into one record per CDR3 protein. Of 250,000 to 400,000 distinct CDR3 sequences in the sample, roughly an eighth were seen once. The sequenced material came from blood. The receptors stem from a woman between 35 and 50 years old with Graves' ophthalmopathy.

This clonotype was counted at least ten times. The rearrangement uses TRBV20-1 and TRBJ2-1; 12 positions match TRBD2. The germline CDR1 and CDR2 sequences are DFQATT and SNEGSKA (reference sequence). The CDR3 is 14 residues long. Germline trimming cut 6 bases from V and 6 bases from J; bases unmatched to any gene: 6. The chain's CDR3 is CSARLAGVFNEQFF. CDR3 DNA sequence: TGCAGTGCAAGACTAGCGGGGGTGTTCAATGAGCAGTTCTTC.

Details on this clonotype: A much larger clone lies one base from this, so it may be a read error. The rearrangement links TRBV6-1 to TRBJ2-1; 12 bases fit TRBD2. With 10 bases clipped from V and 1 base from J, the junction kept 8 bases outside the gene matches. Germline assignment: CDR1 MNHNS and CDR2 SASEGT. The CDR3 covers 16 residues. CDR3 protein: CANRSSGGGSYNEQFF. CDR3 sequence (DNA): TGTGCCAACCGATCTAGCGGGGGGGGGTCCTACAATGAGCAGTTCTTC.

The chain links TRBV5-1 to TRBJ2-5, with D maybe TRBD1 (6 bases). CDR3 size: 17 residues. Germline V lookup: CDR1 SGHRS, CDR2 YFSETQ. V lost 0 bases to trimming and J lost 5 bases, with 20 bases between them. In DNA, the CDR3 is TGCGCCAGCAGCTTGGGACAGGTCGACTTGGGCTGGGAGACCCAGTACTTC. Translation gives CASSLGQVDLGWETQYF.

The CDR3 sequence: CSARDATSNEKLFF. As DNA, the CDR3 is TGCAGTGCTAGAGATGCTACAAGTAATGAAAAACTGTTTTTT. The gene calls are TRBV20-1 and TRBJ1-4, with unresolved D. The CDR3 is 14 amino acids. Trimming stripped 0 bases from V and 4 bases from J, with 9 bases between. Per the germline V gene, CDR1 is DFQATT and CDR2 is SNEGSKA (reference sequence).

This clonotype showed up just a few times. The V call is TRBV27, the J call TRBJ2-7, with D hard to call. This CDR3 contains 14 residues. From germline, CDR1 is MNHEY and CDR2 SMNVEV (reference sequence). The V end was cut by 0 bases, the J end by 5 bases, with 11 bases between. DNA for the CDR3: TGTGCCAGCAGTTTATCCGTCTCCCCCAACGAGCAGTACTTC. Translated: CASSLSVSPNEQYF.

The rearrangement links TRBV3-1 to TRBJ1-5, with TRBD1 as a possible D gene (5 bases). The germline gives CDR1 LGHDT, CDR2 YNNKEL (reference sequence). Trimming shortened V by 1 base and J by 6 bases, and 16 bases separated the two germline ends. The CDR3 extends over 16 amino acids. As DNA, the CDR3 is TGTGCCAGCAGCCAAGGGGTGGCAGGGATTGCTCAGCCCCAGCATTTT. As protein: CASSQGVAGIAQPQHF.

The CDR3 DNA reads as TGCAGTGCTAGCCCCTATGGCTACACCTTC. This encodes CSASPYGYTF. The chain recombines TRBV20-1 with TRBJ1-2; no reliable D call. Trimming left V 3 bases short and J 4 bases short, with 3 bases between. Germline CDR1 and CDR2: DFQATT and SNEGSKA (reference sequence). This CDR3 has 10 amino acids.

This clonotype came up many times. V is TRBV29-1 and J is TRBJ1-3; 7 bases fit TRBD1. Per germline, CDR1 SQVTM and CDR2 ANQGSEA. The CDR3 sequence is 12 residues long. The V gene end was trimmed by 7 bases and the J gene end by 3 bases; junction bases not matched to a gene: 3. The CDR3 is CSAGQNGNTIYF. The CDR3 DNA reads TGCAGCGCGGGACAGAATGGAAACACCATATATTTT.

This clonotype was found many times. The gene calls are TRBV28 and TRBJ2-5, with TRBD2 matching 10 bases. The J segment lost 3 bases and the V segment lost 6 bases, leaving 10 bases of the junction unmatched. Germline CDR1 and CDR2: MDHEN and SYDVKM. The CDR3 has 16 amino acids. CDR3 nucleotides: TGTGCCAGCAGCCCCTGGAGCGGGGGGGGCAAAGAGACCCAGTACTTC. Encoded protein: CASSPWSGGGKETQYF.

The sample holds a few counts of this clonotype. The chain couples TRBV25-1 to TRBJ1-4; D unresolved. V dropped 3 bases and J dropped 7 bases, with 18 bases sitting between them. The germline V gene has CDR1 MGHDK and CDR2 SYGVNS. The CDR3 spans 16 residues. The CDR3 sequence is CASSDISLSSVEKLFF. The CDR3 DNA follows: TGTGCCAGCAGTGATATAAGTTTGAGTTCTGTTGAAAAACTGTTTTTT.

This clonotype was recorded a few times. The chain is built from TRBV20-1 and TRBJ1-5; D is unresolved. Germline lookup yields CDR1 DFQATT and CDR2 SNEGSKA (reference sequence). CDR3 length: 13 residues. V was clipped by 2 bases and J by 7 bases, with 12 bases between them. CDR3 bases: TGCAGTGCTAGACCGGGAGAAGGACAGCCCCAGCATTTT. It specifies CSARPGEGQPQHF.

This clonotype was seen many times. This chain uses TRBV2 with TRBJ2-7; perhaps TRBD1 as D (5 bases). Per the germline V gene, CDR1 is SNHLY and CDR2 is FYNNEI. CDR3 length: 14 amino acids. The V gene lost 7 bases and the J gene lost 3 bases, with 16 bases spanning the gap. The CDR3 DNA is TGTGCCAGCATGGTGGGGCCGATACGCTACGAGCAGTACTTC. Its protein product is CASMVGPIRYEQYF.

The V call is TRBV29-1, the J call TRBJ1-4; the D is unclear. V lost 6 bases to trimming and J lost 3 bases, with 8 bases between them. Germline V gives CDR1 SQVTM, CDR2 ANQGSEA. The CDR3 length is 12 residues. Written as DNA, the CDR3 is TGCAGCGTCAGGTCGGCTAATGAAAAACTGTTTTTT. As protein: CSVRSANEKLFF. The full variable domain, in which reference TRBV29-1 and TRBJ1-4 provide the parts outside the CDR3, is SAVISQKPSRDICQRGTSLTIQCQVDSQVTMMFWYRQQPGQSLTLIATANQGSEATYESGFVIDKFPISRPNLTFSTLTVSNMSPEDSSIYLCSVRSANEKLFFGSGTQLSVL.

This clonotype came up many times. This chain joins TRBV7-9 and TRBJ1-1, with D perhaps TRBD1 (5 bases). Germline V lookup: CDR1 SEHNR, CDR2 FQNEAQ (reference sequence). CDR3 size: 15 residues. The V gene lost 2 bases and the J gene lost 1 base, with 11 bases spanning the gap. CDR3 sequence: CASSLPPRGNTEAFF. CDR3 coding DNA: TGTGCCAGCAGCTTACCCCCGAGGGGGAACACTGAAGCTTTCTTT. The full variable domain, with the rest looked up from reference TRBV7-9 and TRBJ1-1, is DTGVSQNPRHKITKRGQNVTFRCDPISEHNRLYWYRQTLGQGPEFLTYFQNEAQLEKSRLLSDRFSAERPKGSFSTLEIQRTEQGDSAMYLCASSLPPRGNTEAFFGQGTRLTVV.

The chain uses TRBV15 and TRBJ1-1; perhaps TRBD1 as D (6 bases). Trimming stripped 0 bases from V and 7 bases from J, with 12 bases between. In germline, CDR1 is LNHNV, CDR2 YYDKDF (reference sequence). CDR3 size: 14 residues. Here the CDR3 DNA reads TGTGCCACCAGCAGAGAGACAGGATTTTTTGAAGCTTTCTTT. Translation: CATSRETGFFEAFF.